Here is one T cell receptor (beta chain) with its context. As yet, its antigen is unknown. The data were taken from a study of beta chain features in type 1 diabetes. Whole-study results and caveats: The study left unresolved whether HLA type influences TCRB rearrangement. All four CD4+ subsets of Type 1 diabetes patients contained TCRB CDR3s that were moderately but significantly shorter. Fewer insertions but more deletions were seen at VDJ junctions in type 1 diabetes patients.

This CDR3 spans 17 amino acids. Trimming took 0 bases from V and 1 from J; bases not matched to a gene: 8. Germline assignment: CDR1 SGHRS and CDR2 YFSETQ. The isolated RNA, all of it, was reverse transcribed, so expressed TCRB transcripts were what got sequenced. TCRdb's copy holds only in-frame clones and misses some; the assay was immunoSEQ multiplex PCR. The data show about 660,000 clones, around 15% seen once. The gene calls are TRBV5-1 and TRBJ2-5; 8 nucleotides match TRBD2. Material for sequencing was naive CD4+ T cells from blood. This clonotype originated in a man aged 18 to 35 with type 1 diabetes. CDR3 DNA sequence: TGCGCCAGCAGCTTGGCTGGGTTAGCGGGGATCCAAGAGACCCAGTACTTC. Amino acids: CASSLAGLAGIQETQYF. Complete variable domain (other parts from reference TRBV5-1 and TRBJ2-5): KAGVTQTPRYLIKTRGQQVTLSCSPISGHRSVSWYQQTPGQGLQFLFEYFSETQRNKGNFPGRFSGRQFSNSRSEMNVSTLELGDSALYLCASSLAGLAGIQETQYFGPGTRLLVL.